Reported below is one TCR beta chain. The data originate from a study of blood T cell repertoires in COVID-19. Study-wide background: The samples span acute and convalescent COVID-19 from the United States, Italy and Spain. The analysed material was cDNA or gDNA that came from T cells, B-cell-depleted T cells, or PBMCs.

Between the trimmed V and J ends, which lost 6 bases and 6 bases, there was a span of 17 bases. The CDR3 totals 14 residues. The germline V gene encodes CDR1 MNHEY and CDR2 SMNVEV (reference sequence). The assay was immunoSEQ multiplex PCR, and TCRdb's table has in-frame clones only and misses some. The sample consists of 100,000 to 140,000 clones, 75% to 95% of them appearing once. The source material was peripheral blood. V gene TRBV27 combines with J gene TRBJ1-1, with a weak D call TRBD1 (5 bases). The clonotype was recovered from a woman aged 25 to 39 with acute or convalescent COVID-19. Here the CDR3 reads CASRRDRNFPEAFF. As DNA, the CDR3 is TGTGCCAGCAGAAGAGACAGAAACTTCCCTGAAGCTTTCTTT.